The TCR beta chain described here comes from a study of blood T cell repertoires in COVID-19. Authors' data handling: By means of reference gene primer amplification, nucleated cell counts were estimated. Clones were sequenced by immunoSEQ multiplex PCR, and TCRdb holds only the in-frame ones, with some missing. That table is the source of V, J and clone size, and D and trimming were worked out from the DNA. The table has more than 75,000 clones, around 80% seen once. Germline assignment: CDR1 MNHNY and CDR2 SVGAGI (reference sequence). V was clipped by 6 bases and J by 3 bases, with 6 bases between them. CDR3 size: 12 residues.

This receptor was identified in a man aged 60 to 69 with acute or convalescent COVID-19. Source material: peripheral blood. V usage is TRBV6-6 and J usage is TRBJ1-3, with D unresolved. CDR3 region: CASSVDGNTIYF. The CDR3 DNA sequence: TGTGCCAGCAGCGTAGATGGAAACACCATATATTTT.